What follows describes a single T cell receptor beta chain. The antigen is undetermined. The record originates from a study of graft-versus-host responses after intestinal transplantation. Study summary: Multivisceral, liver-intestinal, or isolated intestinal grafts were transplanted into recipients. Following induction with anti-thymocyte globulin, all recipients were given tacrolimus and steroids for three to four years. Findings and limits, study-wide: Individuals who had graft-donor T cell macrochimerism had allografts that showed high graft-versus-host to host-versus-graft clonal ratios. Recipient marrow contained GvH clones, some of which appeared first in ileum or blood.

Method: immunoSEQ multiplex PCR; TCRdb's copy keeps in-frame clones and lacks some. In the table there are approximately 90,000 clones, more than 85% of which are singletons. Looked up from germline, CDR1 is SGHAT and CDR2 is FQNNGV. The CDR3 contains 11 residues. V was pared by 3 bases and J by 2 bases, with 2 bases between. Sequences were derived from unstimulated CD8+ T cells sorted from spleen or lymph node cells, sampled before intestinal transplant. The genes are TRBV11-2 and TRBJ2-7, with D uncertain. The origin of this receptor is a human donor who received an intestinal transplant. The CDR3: CASSFTYEQYF. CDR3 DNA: TGTGCCAGCAGCTTTACCTACGAGCAGTACTTC.